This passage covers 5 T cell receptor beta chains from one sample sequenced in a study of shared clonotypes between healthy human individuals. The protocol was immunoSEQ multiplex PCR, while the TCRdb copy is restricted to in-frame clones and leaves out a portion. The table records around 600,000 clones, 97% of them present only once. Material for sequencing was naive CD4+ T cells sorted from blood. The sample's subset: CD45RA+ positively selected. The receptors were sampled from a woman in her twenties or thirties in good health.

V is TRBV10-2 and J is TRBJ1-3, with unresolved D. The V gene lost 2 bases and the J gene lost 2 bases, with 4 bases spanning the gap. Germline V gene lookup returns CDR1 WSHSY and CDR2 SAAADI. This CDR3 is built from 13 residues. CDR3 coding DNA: TGCGCCAGCAGTGAGACAGCTGGAAACACCATATATTTT. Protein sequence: CASSETAGNTIYF.

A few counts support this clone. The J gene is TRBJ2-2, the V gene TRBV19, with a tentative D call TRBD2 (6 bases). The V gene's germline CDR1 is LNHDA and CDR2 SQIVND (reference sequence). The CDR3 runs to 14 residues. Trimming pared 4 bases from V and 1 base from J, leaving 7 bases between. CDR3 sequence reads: CASSSGMNTGELFF. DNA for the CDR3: TGTGCCAGTAGTAGCGGGATGAACACCGGGGAGCTGTTTTTT. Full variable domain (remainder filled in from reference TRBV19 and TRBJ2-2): DGGITQSPKYLFRKEGQNVTLSCEQNLNHDAMYWYRQDPGQGLRLIYYSQIVNDFQKGDIAEGYSVSREKKESFPLTVTSAQKNPTAFYLCASSSGMNTGELFFGEGSRLTVL.

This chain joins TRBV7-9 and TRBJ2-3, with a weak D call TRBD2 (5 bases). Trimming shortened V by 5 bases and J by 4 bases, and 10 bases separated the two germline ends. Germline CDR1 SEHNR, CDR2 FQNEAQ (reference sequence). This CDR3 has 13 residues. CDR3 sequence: CASSPLAPDTQYF. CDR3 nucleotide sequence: TGTGCCAGCAGCCCCCTAGCCCCAGATACGCAGTATTTT.

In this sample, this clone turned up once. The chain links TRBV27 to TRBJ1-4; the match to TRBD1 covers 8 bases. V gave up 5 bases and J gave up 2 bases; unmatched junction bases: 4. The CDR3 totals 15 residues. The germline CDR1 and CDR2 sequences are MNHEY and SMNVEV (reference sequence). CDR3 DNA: TGTGCCAGCAGTCTTGACAGGGGTACTAATGAAAAACTGTTTTTT. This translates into CASSLDRGTNEKLFF.

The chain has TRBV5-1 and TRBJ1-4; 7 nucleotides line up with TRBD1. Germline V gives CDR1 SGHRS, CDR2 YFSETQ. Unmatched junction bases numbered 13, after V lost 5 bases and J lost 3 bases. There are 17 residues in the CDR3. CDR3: CASRMATGRDANEKLFF. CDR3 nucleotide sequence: TGCGCCAGCAGGATGGCGACAGGGCGTGATGCTAATGAAAAACTGTTTTTT.